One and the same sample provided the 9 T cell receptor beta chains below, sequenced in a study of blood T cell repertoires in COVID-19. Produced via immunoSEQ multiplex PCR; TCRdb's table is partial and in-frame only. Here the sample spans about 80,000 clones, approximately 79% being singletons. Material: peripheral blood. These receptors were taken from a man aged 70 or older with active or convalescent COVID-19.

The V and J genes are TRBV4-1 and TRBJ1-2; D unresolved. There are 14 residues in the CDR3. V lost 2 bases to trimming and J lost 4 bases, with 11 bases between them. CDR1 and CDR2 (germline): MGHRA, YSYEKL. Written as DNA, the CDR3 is TGCGCCAGCAGCCAACGAGGTGGGAGCTATGGCTACACCTTC. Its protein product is CASSQRGGSYGYTF.

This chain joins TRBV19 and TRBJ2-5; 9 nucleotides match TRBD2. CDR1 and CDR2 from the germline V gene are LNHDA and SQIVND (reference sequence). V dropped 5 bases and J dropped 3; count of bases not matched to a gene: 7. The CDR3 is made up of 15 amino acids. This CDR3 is CASSASTSGKETQYF. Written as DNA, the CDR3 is TGTGCCAGTAGTGCCTCGACTAGCGGAAAAGAGACCCAGTACTTC.

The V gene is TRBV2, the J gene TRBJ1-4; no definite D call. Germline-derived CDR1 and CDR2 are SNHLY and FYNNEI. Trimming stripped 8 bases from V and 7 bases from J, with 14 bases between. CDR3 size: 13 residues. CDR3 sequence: CASFRIGAEKLFF. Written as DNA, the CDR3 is TGTGCCAGCTTTCGGATCGGAGCTGAAAAACTGTTTTTT.

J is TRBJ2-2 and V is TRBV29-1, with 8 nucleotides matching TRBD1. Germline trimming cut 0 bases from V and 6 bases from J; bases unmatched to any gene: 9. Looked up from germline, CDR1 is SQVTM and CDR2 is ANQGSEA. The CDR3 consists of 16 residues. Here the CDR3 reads CSVEEERTGMSGELFF. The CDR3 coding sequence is TGCAGCGTTGAAGAGGAGAGGACAGGGATGTCCGGGGAGCTGTTTTTT.

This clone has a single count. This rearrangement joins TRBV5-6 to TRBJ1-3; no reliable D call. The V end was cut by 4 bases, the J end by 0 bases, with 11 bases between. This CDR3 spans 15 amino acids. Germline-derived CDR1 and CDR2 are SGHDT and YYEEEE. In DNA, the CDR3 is TGTGCCAGCAGCGGGTGGGCAGTCTCTGGAAACACCATATATTTT. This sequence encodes CASSGWAVSGNTIYF.

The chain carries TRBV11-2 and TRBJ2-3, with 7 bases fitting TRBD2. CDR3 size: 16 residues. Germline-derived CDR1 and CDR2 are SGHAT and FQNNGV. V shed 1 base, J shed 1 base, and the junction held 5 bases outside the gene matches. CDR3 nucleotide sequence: TGTGCCAGCAGCTTAGTCCAGCGGGGAGGCACAGATACGCAGTATTTT. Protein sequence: CASSLVQRGGTDTQYF.

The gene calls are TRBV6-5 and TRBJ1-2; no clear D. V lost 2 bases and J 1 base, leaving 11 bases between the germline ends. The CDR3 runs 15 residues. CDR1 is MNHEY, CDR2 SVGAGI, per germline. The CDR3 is CASSYGRAGNYGYTF. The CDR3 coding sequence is TGTGCCAGCAGTTACGGGAGGGCTGGTAACTATGGCTACACCTTC.

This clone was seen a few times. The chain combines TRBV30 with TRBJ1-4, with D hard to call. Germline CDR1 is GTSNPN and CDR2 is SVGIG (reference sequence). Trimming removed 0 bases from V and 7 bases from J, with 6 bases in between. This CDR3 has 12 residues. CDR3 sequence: CAWSVLREKLFF. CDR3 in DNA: TGTGCCTGGAGTGTCCTGCGTGAAAAACTGTTTTTT.

The CDR3 sequence: CASRHTGTGYTQYF. CDR3 DNA: TGTGCCAGCAGGCATACCGGGACAGGGTATACGCAGTATTTT. J is TRBJ2-3 and V is TRBV6-5; 9 bases line up with TRBD1. The length of the CDR3 is 14 residues. Per the germline V gene, CDR1 is MNHEY and CDR2 is SVGAGI. The J segment lost 7 bases and the V segment lost 6 bases, leaving 8 bases of the junction unmatched.